The 21 T cell receptor beta chains below all came from one sample that was sequenced in a study of cytomegalovirus exposure and HLA in healthy donors. Use of 60 Vbeta and 13 Jbeta primers characterized the PCR. Only in-frame clones appear in the TCRdb table, and some are missing; sequencing was by immunoSEQ multiplex PCR. The sample includes some 150,000 clones, roughly 80% of them seen just once. The sequencing sample was made of PBMCs. These receptors all come from a man aged 40-49 years in good health and CMV-seronegative.

The V gene is TRBV7-9, the J gene TRBJ2-1, with TRBD2 matching over 8 bases. The CDR3 sequence is 15 residues long. Germline-derived CDR1 and CDR2 are SEHNR and FQNEAQ (reference sequence). This CDR3 is CGCNAGGVSYNEQFF. CDR3 bases: TGTGGGTGCAACGCCGGGGGGGTGTCCTACAATGAGCAGTTCTTC. Together with reference TRBV7-9 and TRBJ2-1, the CDR3 gives the full variable domain: DTGVSQNPRHKITKRGQNVTFRCDPISEHNRLYWYRQTLGQGPEFLTYFQNEAQLEKSRLLSDRFSAERPKGSFSTLEIQRTEQGDSAMYLCGCNAGGVSYNEQFFGPGTRLTVL.

The chain has TRBV7-2 and TRBJ2-4; a weak D match, TRBD2 (6 bases). Trimming left V 7 bases short and J 8 bases short, with 15 bases between. Germline V gives CDR1 SGHTA, CDR2 FQGNSA. The CDR3 runs 13 residues. CDR3 DNA sequence: TGTGCCAGCACCCTTTCTCCGGGGGACATTCAGTACTTC. This encodes CASTLSPGDIQYF.

This chain joins TRBV27 and TRBJ1-2; 7 positions match TRBD1. The CDR3 totals 15 residues. Germline-derived CDR1 and CDR2 are MNHEY and SMNVEV (reference sequence). V lost 4 bases to trimming and J lost 4 bases; unmatched junction nucleotides: 9. The CDR3 DNA sequence: TGTGCCAGCAGTTCCCCGACAGGGTCGGGCTATGGCTACACCTTC. Translation: CASSSPTGSGYGYTF.

This clone was detected once. The chain joins TRBV11-2 to TRBJ2-5; 7 nucleotides line up with TRBD2. Looked up from germline, CDR1 is SGHAT and CDR2 is FQNNGV. The V gene end was trimmed by 4 bases and the J gene end by 5 bases; junction bases not matched to a gene: 13. The CDR3 runs to 16 residues. CDR3 sequence reads: CASSSYRDYEGETQYF. The CDR3 region has the DNA TGTGCCAGCAGCTCATACCGGGACTACGAGGGGGAGACCCAGTACTTC.

The rearrangement links TRBV7-2 to TRBJ2-2, with D perhaps matching TRBD2 (5 bases). Germline V CDR1 and CDR2: SGHTA, FQGNSA. CDR3 length: 15 amino acids. V lost 2 bases and J lost 0, with 7 bases in between. The CDR3: CASSLFSANTGELFF. The CDR3 nucleotides are TGTGCCAGCAGCTTATTTAGCGCGAACACCGGGGAGCTGTTTTTT. The full variable domain, its missing parts supplied by reference TRBV7-2 and TRBJ2-2, is GAGVSQSPSNKVTEKGKDVELRCDPISGHTALYWYRQSLGQGLEFLIYFQGNSAPDKSGLPSDRFSAERTGGSVSTLTIQRTQQEDSAVYLCASSLFSANTGELFFGEGSRLTVL.

The gene calls are TRBV2 and TRBJ2-2; tentatively, D is TRBD2 (5 bases). V was cut by 4 bases and J by 7 bases, with 13 bases left in between. The germline V gene has CDR1 SNHLY and CDR2 FYNNEI. CDR3 length: 14 residues. The CDR3 here is CASSGEGMVGELFF. The CDR3 DNA follows: TGTGCCAGCAGTGGAGAGGGTATGGTCGGGGAGCTGTTTTTT.

V and J are TRBV11-3 and TRBJ2-7; TRBD2 matches at 7 bases. J gave up 2 bases and V 2 bases, and 6 bases lay outside the gene matches. This CDR3 region has 15 residues. The germline CDR1 and CDR2 sequences are SGHNT and YENEEA. The CDR3 nucleotides read TGTGCCAGCAGCTTAAGGGGAGGGCCGCCCTACGAGCAGTACTTC. It yields the protein CASSLRGGPPYEQYF.

The rearrangement links TRBV7-3 to TRBJ1-5; D remains unclear. CDR3 length: 17 amino acids. Germline loops: CDR1 SGHTA, CDR2 FQGTGA. V was shortened by 5 bases and J by 0 bases, with 17 bases between the two germline ends. CDR3 DNA sequence: TGTGCCAGCAGCCCGGGGAACTATCTATATAGCAATCAGCCCCAGCATTTT. It translates to CASSPGNYLYSNQPQHF.

This chain uses TRBV9 with TRBJ2-2; 8 bases are shared with TRBD2. The CDR3 loop spans 17 amino acids. Germline V lookup: CDR1 SGDLS, CDR2 YYNGEE. V trimming: 3 bases; J trimming: 0 bases; junction bases outside the gene matches: 7. CDR3 sequence reads: CASSDGLAPSNTGELFF. CDR3 sequence (DNA): TGTGCCAGCAGCGATGGACTAGCACCATCGAACACCGGGGAGCTGTTTTTT.

This sequence joins TRBV30 and TRBJ2-2; D is uncertain. CDR3 length equals 13 residues. Germline V gene sequence: CDR1 GTSNPN, CDR2 SVGIG (reference sequence). V gave up 0 bases and J gave up 7 bases, with 9 bases separating them. The CDR3: CAWSVAIIGELFF. CDR3 nucleotides: TGTGCCTGGAGTGTTGCGATTATCGGGGAGCTGTTTTTT. Variable domain in full (rest from reference TRBV30 and TRBJ2-2): SQTIHQWPATLVQPVGSPLSLECTVEGTSNPNLYWYRQAAGRGLQLLFYSVGIGQISSEVPQNLSASRPQDRQFILSSKKLLLSDSGFYLCAWSVAIIGELFFGEGSRLTVL.

The rearrangement links TRBV27 to TRBJ2-7; no reliable D call. V gave up 3 bases and J gave up 7 bases, with 10 bases separating them. The germline V gene encodes CDR1 MNHEY and CDR2 SMNVEV (reference sequence). The CDR3 length is 12 residues. The CDR3 loop reads CASSFGTGEQYF. The CDR3 coding sequence is TGTGCCAGCAGTTTTGGTACGGGTGAGCAGTACTTC.

The V gene is TRBV5-1, the J gene TRBJ1-5; unclear D gene. V was trimmed by 4 bases and J by 8 bases, leaving 16 bases between them. CDR1 SGHRS and CDR2 YFSETQ come from the germline V gene. CDR3 length: 14 residues. DNA for the CDR3: TGCGCCAGCAGCCCTGGATGGGTGAGGGAGCCCCAGCATTTT. Translated, it gives CASSPGWVREPQHF. Full variable domain (missing parts from reference TRBV5-1 and TRBJ1-5): KAGVTQTPRYLIKTRGQQVTLSCSPISGHRSVSWYQQTPGQGLQFLFEYFSETQRNKGNFPGRFSGRQFSNSRSEMNVSTLELGDSALYLCASSPGWVREPQHFGDGTRLSIL.

In nucleotides, the CDR3 is TGTGCCAGTAGCGACAGGAGTAGCAATCAGCCCCAGCATTTT. It translates to CASSDRSSNQPQHF. This sequence joins TRBV19 and TRBJ1-5, with D possibly matching TRBD1 (6 bases). The CDR3 spans 14 residues. Germline-derived CDR1 and CDR2 are LNHDA and SQIVND (reference sequence). Trimming removed 6 bases from V and 0 bases from J, with 9 bases in between.

The CDR3 bases are TGTGCCAGCAAGTTGGGACAGGGGTCCTACGAGCAGTACTTC. Translation gives CASKLGQGSYEQYF. The chain employs TRBV27 and TRBJ2-7, with TRBD1 identical over 10 bases. This CDR3 has 14 amino acids. Per germline, CDR1 MNHEY and CDR2 SMNVEV (reference sequence). Losses at the gene ends were 7 bases for V and 1 base for J; bases not matched to a gene: 4.

V is TRBV20-1 and J is TRBJ1-1; D is uncertain. The CDR3 loop spans 11 amino acids. With 5 bases removed from V and 5 bases from J, the gap between germline ends came to 9 bases. Germline assignment: CDR1 DFQATT and CDR2 SNEGSKA (reference sequence). CDR3 coding DNA: TGCAGTGCTTCTCGGAGTACTGAAGCTTTCTTT. This codes for CSASRSTEAFF.

This clone has just a few counts. The chain employs TRBV7-3 and TRBJ2-1; 10 bases map to TRBD2. Looked up from germline, CDR1 is SGHTA and CDR2 is FQGTGA. Unmatched junction bases numbered 4, after V lost 1 base and J lost 7 bases. This CDR3 is built from 15 residues. The CDR3 coding sequence is TGTGCCAGCAGCTTAAGAGCGGGGGGGCTTAATGAGCAGTTCTTC. This sequence encodes CASSLRAGGLNEQFF.

V gene TRBV5-1 combines with J gene TRBJ2-7, with D uncertain. V lost 6 bases to trimming and J lost 6 bases, with 10 bases between them. CDR1 is SGHRS, CDR2 YFSETQ, per germline. This CDR3 contains 11 residues. CDR3 nucleotide sequence: TGCGCCAGCATCCCTGCCGGCGAGCAGTACTTC. Encoded protein: CASIPAGEQYF.

J is TRBJ2-7 and V is TRBV11-2, with 8 positions matching TRBD2. V trimming: 2 bases; J trimming: 6 bases; junction bases outside the gene matches: 6. Germline values: CDR1 SGHAT, CDR2 FQNNGV. The CDR3 totals 14 residues. The CDR3 DNA reads as TGTGCCAGCAGCTTAAATCCGGGAGGGGGCGAGCAGTACTTC. This sequence encodes CASSLNPGGGEQYF.

CDR3 residues: CASSYGGISSGNTIYF. CDR3 in DNA: TGTGCCAGCAGCTACGGGGGGATTAGCTCTGGAAACACCATATATTTT. The gene calls are TRBV5-4 and TRBJ1-3, with TRBD1 as a possible D gene (5 bases). The germline V and J ends were trimmed by 3 bases and 0 bases, with 13 bases remaining between them. Germline-derived CDR1 and CDR2 are SGHNT and YYREEE (reference sequence). The CDR3 contains 16 residues.

Only one count was recorded for this clone. The chain has TRBV4-3 and TRBJ1-4, with unresolved D. The CDR3 consists of 14 residues. V dropped 6 bases and J dropped 15 bases, with 23 bases sitting between them. CDR1 is LGHNA and CDR2 is YSLEER in the germline V gene. CDR3: CASRRLRTGGWMFF. For the CDR3, the DNA is TGCGCCAGCAGACGATTAAGGACGGGAGGATGGATGTTTTTT.

The chain links TRBV7-6 to TRBJ2-7, with 9 bases that match TRBD1. Germline CDR1 is SGHVS and CDR2 is FNYEAQ. Unmatched junction bases numbered 12, after V lost 5 bases and J lost 7 bases. The CDR3 runs 15 residues. The CDR3 here is CASSPGGQGMREQYF. The DNA of the CDR3 is TGTGCCAGCAGCCCCGGGGGACAGGGAATGAGAGAGCAGTACTTC.